The 15 T cell receptor beta chains listed next were all sequenced from one sample in a study of shared clonotypes between healthy human individuals. Positive CCR7 selection of CD45RO-negative cells yielded the naive CD8 cells, and terminally differentiated effector memory CD45RA+ cells were excluded. Profiling relied on immunoSEQ multiplex PCR, and the TCRdb table lists in-frame clones only, not all of them. This table holds about 750,000 clones, 85% to 95% found once. Sequencing used naive CD8+ T cells sorted from blood. Receptor source: a man aged 30 to 45 in good health.

The gene calls are TRBV27 and TRBJ2-3; possible D gene TRBD2, 6 bases. This CDR3 has 15 residues. Between the trimmed V and J ends, which lost 0 bases and 2 bases, there was a span of 9 bases. The germline V gene encodes CDR1 MNHEY and CDR2 SMNVEV (reference sequence). CDR3 nucleotide sequence: TGTGCCAGCAGTTTATCTAGCGGAGACACAGATACGCAGTATTTT. This encodes CASSLSSGDTDTQYF.

The V and J genes are TRBV7-9 and TRBJ2-1, with TRBD1 as a possible D gene (6 bases). Germline CDR1 SEHNR, CDR2 FQNEAQ (reference sequence). The ends were cut back, 4 bases at V and 0 bases at J, with 16 bases in the middle. This CDR3 contains 17 residues. The chain's CDR3 is CASSSTGQRSSYNEQFF. The CDR3, as DNA: TGTGCCAGCAGCTCGACGGGACAAAGGAGCTCCTACAATGAGCAGTTCTTC.

A single count supports this clone. This sequence joins TRBV7-8 and TRBJ2-3; a weak D match, TRBD1 (6 bases). V lost 1 base and J lost 1, with 9 bases in between. CDR1 SGHVS and CDR2 FQNEAQ come from the germline V gene. The CDR3 covers 15 residues. CDR3 coding DNA: TGTGCCAGCAGCTTAGGGGGGCTTGGCACAGATACGCAGTATTTT. This codes for CASSLGGLGTDTQYF.

This chain links TRBV7-6 with TRBJ2-7; TRBD2 matches at 9 bases. V shed 1 base and J 7 bases; nucleotides not matched to a gene: 17. In germline, CDR1 is SGHVS, CDR2 FNYEAQ. The CDR3 extends over 18 amino acids. The CDR3 DNA reads as TGTGCCAGCAGCTTAGAACCTAGCGAATTAGCGGGAGCGGAAGAGCAGTACTTC. Translating gives CASSLEPSELAGAEEQYF.

The gene calls are TRBV2 and TRBJ2-1; D call uncertain. Germline V CDR1 and CDR2: SNHLY, FYNNEI. Trimming stripped 4 bases from V and 4 bases from J, with 14 bases between. The CDR3 spans 15 residues. The CDR3 bases are TGTGCCAGCAGTGTTTGGGCGGATAAATACAATGAGCAGTTCTTC. Protein product: CASSVWADKYNEQFF.

V is TRBV27 and J is TRBJ2-3; 10 bases agree with TRBD2. The germline CDR1 and CDR2 sequences are MNHEY and SMNVEV (reference sequence). This CDR3 contains 16 residues. V lost 5 bases, J lost 5 bases, and 10 bases stayed unmatched. In nucleotides, the CDR3 is TGTGCCAGCAGTCCAACAGCGGGAGGGCCTCGAGATACGCAGTATTTT. It encodes CASSPTAGGPRDTQYF.

This clone was seen only once. V is TRBV27 and J is TRBJ2-7; D not resolved. Germline CDR1 is MNHEY and CDR2 is SMNVEV (reference sequence). The CDR3 loop spans 16 amino acids. V was shortened by 0 bases and J by 1 base, with 13 bases between the two germline ends. The CDR3 reads CASSLSVDSRSYEQYF. In nucleotides, the CDR3 is TGTGCCAGCAGTTTATCGGTGGATAGCAGATCCTACGAGCAGTACTTC.

This clone was found once. The V gene is TRBV5-4, the J gene TRBJ2-5; possibly TRBD1 for D (5 bases). Per germline, CDR1 SGHNT and CDR2 YYREEE (reference sequence). The V end was cut by 4 bases, the J end by 4 bases, with 14 bases between. The CDR3 has 14 residues. CDR3 residues: CASSQQGGGETQYF. CDR3 nucleotides: TGTGCCAGCAGCCAGCAGGGTGGTGGAGAGACCCAGTACTTC.

V and J are TRBV13 and TRBJ2-1; tentative D call: TRBD2 (5 bases). Germline lookup yields CDR1 PRHDT and CDR2 FYEKMQ (reference sequence). The CDR3 consists of 16 residues. Trimming stripped 2 bases from V and 2 bases from J, with 13 bases between. In DNA form, the CDR3 reads TGTGCCAGCAGCTTAAGGATAGCCGGGGCCTACAATGAGCAGTTCTTC. This codes for CASSLRIAGAYNEQFF.

This rearrangement joins TRBV6-4 to TRBJ2-1; D possibly uses TRBD1 or TRBD2 (5 bases each). The CDR3 is 13 amino acids. V dropped 3 bases and J dropped 3 bases, with 6 bases sitting between them. Germline CDR1 is MRHNA and CDR2 is SNTAGT. CDR3 coding DNA: TGTGCCAGCAGTGAGGGGGACTACAATGAGCAGTTCTTC. Amino acids: CASSEGDYNEQFF.

This chain joins TRBV10-2 and TRBJ2-7, with unresolved D. The V gene's germline CDR1 is WSHSY and CDR2 SAAADI. Trimming pared 4 bases from V and 4 bases from J, leaving 11 bases between. CDR3 length equals 13 residues. This chain's CDR3 is CASSASLLYEQYF. Here the CDR3 DNA reads TGCGCCAGCAGTGCTTCCCTTTTATACGAGCAGTACTTC.

This clone was observed a single time. This chain links TRBV4-1 with TRBJ2-5; D uncertain. Germline V lookup: CDR1 MGHRA, CDR2 YSYEKL. CDR3 length: 16 residues. V was cut by 4 bases and J by 3 bases, with 18 bases left in between. The chain's CDR3 is CASSLPSAGRKETQYF. CDR3 DNA: TGCGCCAGCAGCCTACCCTCCGCAGGAAGGAAAGAGACCCAGTACTTC.

This clone was seen only a few times. The rearrangement joins TRBV6-5 to TRBJ2-1; D remains ambiguous. The CDR3 consists of 12 residues. Trimming pared 5 bases from V and 4 bases from J, leaving 6 bases between. In germline, CDR1 is MNHEY, CDR2 SVGAGI. CDR3 residues: CASSGNYNEQFF. The CDR3 bases are TGTGCCAGCAGTGGAAATTACAATGAGCAGTTCTTC.

The rearrangement links TRBV27 to TRBJ2-7; D might be TRBD1 or TRBD2, each matching 5 bases. The CDR3 runs to 11 residues. V was shortened by 7 bases and J by 4 bases, with 8 bases between the two germline ends. Germline CDR1 reads MNHEY; CDR2 reads SMNVEV (reference sequence). CDR3 DNA: TGTGCCAGCACCGAGGGGTACGAGCAGTACTTC. This translates into CASTEGYEQYF.

V and J are TRBV29-1 and TRBJ1-2; possible D gene TRBD1, 5 bases. This CDR3 spans 14 amino acids. V shed 4 bases and J shed 7 bases, with 19 bases lying between them. Per germline, CDR1 SQVTM and CDR2 ANQGSEA. The CDR3 sequence is CSVATMTFGGGYTF. The CDR3, as DNA: TGCAGCGTTGCCACAATGACGTTCGGGGGTGGCTACACCTTC.